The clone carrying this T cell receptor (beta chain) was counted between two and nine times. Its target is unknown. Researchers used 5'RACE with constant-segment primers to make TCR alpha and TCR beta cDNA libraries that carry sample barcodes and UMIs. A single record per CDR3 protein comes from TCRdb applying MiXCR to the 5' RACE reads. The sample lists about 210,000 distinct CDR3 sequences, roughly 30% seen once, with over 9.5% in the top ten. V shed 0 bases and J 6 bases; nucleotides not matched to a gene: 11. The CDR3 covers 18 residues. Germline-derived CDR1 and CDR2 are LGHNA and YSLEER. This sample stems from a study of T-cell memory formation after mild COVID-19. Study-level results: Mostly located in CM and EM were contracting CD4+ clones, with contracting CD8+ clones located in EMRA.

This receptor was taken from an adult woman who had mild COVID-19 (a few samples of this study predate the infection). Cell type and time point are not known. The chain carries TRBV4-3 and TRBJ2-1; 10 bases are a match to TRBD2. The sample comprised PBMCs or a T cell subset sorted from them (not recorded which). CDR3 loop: CASSQDAPGLALANEQFF. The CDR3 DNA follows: TGCGCCAGCAGCCAAGATGCGCCGGGACTAGCGTTGGCCAATGAGCAGTTCTTC.